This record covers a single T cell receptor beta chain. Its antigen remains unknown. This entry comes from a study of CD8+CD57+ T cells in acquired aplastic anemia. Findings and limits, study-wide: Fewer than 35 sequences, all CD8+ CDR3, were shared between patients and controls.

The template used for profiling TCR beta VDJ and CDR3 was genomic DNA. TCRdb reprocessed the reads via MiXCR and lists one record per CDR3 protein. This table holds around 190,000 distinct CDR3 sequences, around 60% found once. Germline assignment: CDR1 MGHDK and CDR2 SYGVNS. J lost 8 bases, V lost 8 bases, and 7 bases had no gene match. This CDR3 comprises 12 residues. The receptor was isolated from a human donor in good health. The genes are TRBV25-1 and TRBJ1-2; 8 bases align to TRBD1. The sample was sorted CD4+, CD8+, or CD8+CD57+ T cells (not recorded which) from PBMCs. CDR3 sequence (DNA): TGTGCCAGCCTAGGACAGGGCGGAGGCTACACCTTC. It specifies CASLGQGGGYTF.